These 16 T cell receptor beta chains came from one sample sequenced in a study of tumor-infiltrating lymphocytes in primary liver carcinoma. A primer in the constant region served to generate TCR beta cDNA from about 470 ng of total RNA. Employing slightly modified ARM-PCR, three nested multiplex PCR rounds were run, and these gave rise to the TCR beta libraries. In the first two PCR rounds, TRBV1-TRBV30 forward primers were paired with a C-beta reverse primer, and each round lasted nine to ten cycles. Each CDR3 protein is one row after TCRdb ran MiXCR on the multiplex PCR reads. The table has 90,000 to 150,000 distinct CDR3 sequences, 55% to 65% seen once. Co-extraction of both nucleic acids (RNA and DNA) used about 18-34 mg of unsorted bulk tissue. The sample taken for sequencing was liver tumor tissue from sampling region 1. Described subset: tumor region T1, superior pole. All receptors derive from a woman aged 55-70 years with primary liver carcinoma and hepatitis B virus infection.

CDR3 protein: CARRFGQGGAVSNQPQHF. CDR3 nucleotide sequence: TGTGCCAGAAGATTCGGGCAGGGAGGGGCGGTTAGCAATCAGCCCCAGCATTTT. The rearrangement links TRBV12-3 or TRBV12-4 to TRBJ1-5; tentative D call: TRBD1 (5 bases). Between the trimmed V and J ends, which lost 9 bases and 0 bases, there was a span of 24 bases. The CDR3 is 18 amino acids.

This clonotype was found once. One junction end disagrees with the germline gene, perhaps due to a read error. The chain couples TRBV11-2 to TRBJ1-2; D is undetermined. This CDR3 comprises 16 residues. Germline V lookup: CDR1 SGHAT, CDR2 FQNNGV. The CDR3 protein is CTSSIVQGPRGYGYTF. CDR3 bases: TGTACCAGCAGCATAGTTCAAGGGCCTAGAGGGTATGGCTACACATTC.

The table lists this clonotype with a count of one. This rearrangement joins TRBV12-3 or TRBV12-4 to TRBJ1-5, with D uncertain. Trimming left V 7 bases short and J 2 bases short, with 12 bases between. The CDR3 totals 14 residues. The CDR3 DNA follows: TGTGCCAGCACTCCGTCGGGTCGCAATCAGCCCCAGCATTTT. Translated: CASTPSGRNQPQHF.

The chain is built from TRBV14 and TRBJ2-1, with 7 bases aligning to TRBD2. Germline assignment: CDR1 SGHDN and CDR2 FVKESK. V lost 10 bases and J lost 2; bases outside the gene matches: 8. CDR3 length: 14 amino acids. CDR3 in amino acids: CAKSRDYPYNEQFF. In DNA form, the CDR3 reads TGTGCCAAGAGCCGGGACTACCCCTACAATGAGCAGTTCTTC. Supplemented by reference TRBV14 and TRBJ2-1, the full variable domain reads EAGVTQFPSHSVIEKGQTVTLRCDPISGHDNLYWYRRVMGKEIKFLLHFVKESKQDESGMPNNRFLAERTGGTYSTLKVQPAELEDSGVYFCAKSRDYPYNEQFFGPGTRLTVL.

Points on this clonotype: Lacking the conserved final phenylalanine or tryptophan, this CDR3 likely reflects a read error. CDR3 in DNA: TGCAGTGCTAAGAGGGGAGGAATCTACGAGCAGTACCTC. It specifies CSAKRGGIYEQYL. V usage is TRBV20-1 and J usage is TRBJ2-7, with a tentative D call TRBD2 (6 bases). The CDR3 loop spans 13 amino acids. Per germline, CDR1 DFQATT and CDR2 SNEGSKA (reference sequence). The V gene lost 4 bases and the J gene lost 3 bases, with 13 bases spanning the gap.

The chain links TRBV11-2 to TRBJ1-5, with a possible D match to TRBD1 (5 bases). Germline values: CDR1 SGHAT, CDR2 FQNNGV. V was pared by 2 bases and J by 6 bases, with 11 bases between. The CDR3 contains 14 residues. CDR3 DNA: TGTGCCAGCAGCTTACTATCGGGGGGTCAGCCCCAGCATTTT. Translation gives CASSLLSGGQPQHF.

On this clonotype: Possible read error: a much larger clone is one base away. The rearrangement joins TRBV10-3 to TRBJ2-1; 11 bases align to TRBD1. The CDR3 runs 16 residues. J gave up 7 bases and V 5 bases, and 10 bases lay outside the gene matches. Germline values: CDR1 ENHRY, CDR2 SYGVKD. CDR3 coding DNA: TGTGCCATCAGTTCTAGGGGACAGGGGGATGAGAATGAGCAGTTCTTC. Residues: CAISSRGQGDENEQFF.

On this clonotype: It may be a read error: a sequence one base away is much more abundant. Since no conserved phenylalanine or tryptophan closes the CDR3, a read error is the likely cause. The chain recombines TRBV12-3 or TRBV12-4 with TRBJ1-2, with no clear D. This CDR3 region has 12 residues. Trimming took off 6 bases at V and 4 bases at J, with 9 bases between the two ends. The CDR3 here is CASRDKGYGYTL. The CDR3 DNA follows: TGTGCCAGCAGAGACAAGGGCTATGGCTACACCTTA.

On this clonotype: A read error may explain this, as a much larger clone is one base away. Since no conserved phenylalanine or tryptophan closes the CDR3, a read error is the likely cause. This sequence joins TRBV7-9 and TRBJ2-5; D is tentatively TRBD1 or TRBD2 (5 bases each). This CDR3 has 15 amino acids. Per germline, CDR1 SEHNR and CDR2 FQNEAQ (reference sequence). V was pared by 2 bases and J by 7 bases, with 17 bases between. The CDR3 nucleotides are TGTGCCAGCAGCTTAATAAGGGGAGTCCGAGGGACCCAGTACATC. This sequence encodes CASSLIRGVRGTQYI.

Details on this clonotype: This clone may be a read error of a much larger clone one base away. J is TRBJ1-1 and V is TRBV4-1, with D tentatively TRBD1 (5 bases). This CDR3 is built from 15 residues. In germline, CDR1 is MGHRA, CDR2 YSYEKL. CDR3 residues: CASSQGDSMGTEAIF. The CDR3 region has the DNA TGCGCCAGCAGCCAAGGGGACTCAATGGGCACTGAAGCTATCTTT.

In its sample, this clonotype was seen once. A read error may produce the germline difference seen at one junction end. The rearrangement joins TRBV11-2 to TRBJ2-3; D ambiguous. Germline V lookup: CDR1 SGHAT, CDR2 FQNNGV. This CDR3 is built from 13 residues. The DNA for the CDR3 is TGTACCAGCAGCTTCGTGAGGATAGTTACGCAGTATTTT. Its translation: CTSSFVRIVTQYF.

With respect to this clonotype: The junction does not match germline at one end; this may be a read error. The chain links TRBV5-6 to TRBJ2-3; 7 bases map to TRBD2. Germline-derived CDR1 and CDR2 are SGHDT and YYEEEE. The CDR3 totals 15 residues. The CDR3 reads CATRSTPRGGDMQYF. The CDR3, as DNA: TGTGCCACCCGGAGTACCCCCCGCGGGGGAGATATGCAGTATTTT.

This clonotype was counted many times. The chain recombines TRBV12-3 or TRBV12-4 with TRBJ2-2; D is undetermined. The CDR3 totals 14 residues. V lost 3 bases and J lost 0, with 5 bases in between. The DNA for the CDR3 is TGTGCCAGCAGTTTCAGTACGAACACCGGGGAGCTGTTTTTT. This sequence encodes CASSFSTNTGELFF.

This clonotype is a singleton in its sample. Since no conserved phenylalanine or tryptophan closes the CDR3, a read error is the likely cause. The limits of the CDR3 on the DNA are not certain, so only TCRdb's listed CDR3 is given. The chain recombines TRBV29-1 with TRBJ2-3; the table's D call, TRBD1, has no DNA check behind it. The CDR3 region is 12 residues in length, termini included. Germline V gene data show CDR1 as SQVTM and CDR2 as ANQGSEA. The CDR3 spells CSGRVATDTLYL.

Turning to this clonotype: A clone one base away is much larger, so this may be a read error. The chain recombines TRBV6-2 or TRBV6-3 with TRBJ2-7; perhaps TRBD2 as D (7 bases). This CDR3 spans 15 amino acids. CDR1 MNHEY and CDR2 SVGEGT come from the germline V gene. This CDR3 is CASSYGGALAYKQYF. DNA of the CDR3: TGTGCCAGCAGTTACGGGGGGGCCCTCGCCTACAAGCAGTACTTC.

The chain has TRBV30 and TRBJ2-2, with D perhaps matching TRBD2 (7 bases). Germline loops: CDR1 GTSNPN, CDR2 SVGIG (reference sequence). CDR3 size: 15 residues. V lost 1 base and J 3 bases, leaving 12 bases between the germline ends. The DNA of the CDR3 is TGTGCCTGGAGTGAGGGGGGGAAGGACACCGGGGAGCTGTTTTTT. It encodes CAWSEGGKDTGELFF.